This TCR beta chain was sequenced in a study of T cells after yellow fever vaccination. Overall study context: The SMART-Seq v4 Ultra Low Input method served to prepare the low-cell-number fractions. General observations from the study: Secondary responses were weaker yet peaked faster, day 5 versus 15. Post-booster repertoires contained most primary-vaccination clones again (96% CD4, 88% CD8). A small proportion of clonotypes was detected in both the CD4 and CD8 compartments.

Each CDR3 protein gets one entry after TCRdb re-called the 5' RACE reads with MiXCR. The sample lists about 170,000 distinct CDR3 sequences, about 6% occurring once. About this clonotype: Its antigen is unknown.

Between the trimmed V and J ends, which lost 0 bases and 0 bases, there was a span of 12 bases. CDR1 is DFQATT, CDR2 SNEGSKA, per germline (reference sequence). The CDR3 is 16 residues long. This specimen was CD4+ T cells sorted from PBMCs, taken on the day of the first yellow fever vaccination. The gene calls are TRBV20-1 and TRBJ2-4; TRBD2 is a possible D gene (5 bases). This TCR was sampled from a man aged 18 to 29 who received the YFV17D yellow fever vaccine. The CDR3 spells CSARDLSGLAKNIQYF. As DNA, the CDR3 is TGCAGTGCTAGAGATCTCTCGGGGTTAGCCAAAAACATTCAGTACTTC.